The present T cell receptor beta chain was sequenced within a study of T cell repertoires in cytomegalovirus infection. About the research overall: It was the public TCR beta signatures that indicated both CMV infection and matching HLA type. Findings and caveats of the study: The response measured ex vivo was dominated by TCR beta clonotypes (HLA-C-restricted and CMV-specific).

The sample holds a few counts of this clonotype. Antigen specificity is unknown. The V segment lost 8 bases and the J segment 8 bases; nucleotides outside the gene matches: 15. This CDR3 has 15 amino acids. Germline CDR1 and CDR2: SQVTM and ANQGSEA. MiXCR, run by TCRdb on the reads, gives a single entry per CDR3 protein. Of about 190,000 distinct CDR3 sequences listed, roughly 9.8% are singletons. This sequence originates from a human donor in good health (CMV status not recorded). Some clones in this sample may be carry-over from other donors' samples. The sequencing input was PBMCs. The J gene is TRBJ2-3, the V gene TRBV29-1; TRBD2 agrees at 11 bases. In DNA form, the CDR3 reads TGCAGCATTGGGACTAGCGGAGACCTTGGGGGTACGCAGTATTTT. This encodes CSIGTSGDLGGTQYF.